Listed here are 21 T cell receptor beta chains from one sample, sequenced in a study of tumor-infiltrating lymphocytes in primary liver carcinoma. Starting material of 400 to 600 ng total RNA yielded TCR beta cDNA via a constant-region primer. Slightly modified ARM-PCR with three nested multiplex PCR rounds yielded TCR beta libraries. With TRBV1-TRBV30 forward primers and a C-beta reverse primer, the first two PCR rounds were run for approximately 9 cycles each. TCRdb itself ran the multiplex PCR reads through MiXCR, one entry per CDR3 protein. The sample records 310,000 or so distinct CDR3 sequences, more than 55% being singletons. Unsorted whole blood served as the source of blood RNA, and germline DNA was extracted as well. Sequencing was performed on peripheral blood. All receptors derive from a woman aged 25 to 39 with primary liver carcinoma and hepatitis B virus infection.

Turning to this clonotype: This may be a read error: a much more frequent sequence differs by one nucleotide. J is TRBJ2-2 and V is TRBV29-1, with a tentative D call TRBD2 (6 bases). V was pared by 8 bases and J by 9 bases, with 19 bases between. The germline gives CDR1 SQVTM, CDR2 ANQGSEA. This CDR3 comprises 13 residues. CDR3 in DNA: TGCAGCTCGCGGGACCCCAGGACCAGGGAGCTGTTTTTT. Amino acids: CSSRDPRTRELFF.

Concerning this clonotype: The missing conserved phenylalanine or tryptophan at the end of this CDR3 makes a read error likely. In DNA, the CDR3 is TGTAGCGTTAGGACAGTAGACAATCAGCCCCAGCATTCT. Its protein is CSVRTVDNQPQHS. V and J are TRBV29-1 and TRBJ1-5; possible D gene TRBD1, 6 bases. CDR3 length equals 13 residues. Germline lookup yields CDR1 SQVTM and CDR2 ANQGSEA.

The chain recombines TRBV12-3 or TRBV12-4 with TRBJ2-1; D not resolved. With 1 base removed from V and 9 bases from J, the gap between germline ends came to 7 bases. This CDR3 comprises 12 residues. CDR3: CASSLESAEQFF. CDR3 nucleotides: TGTGCCAGCAGTTTAGAAAGCGCTGAGCAGTTCTTC.

As for this clonotype: Sequence at one end of the junction differs from germline and may be a read error. The genes are TRBV30 and TRBJ2-5, with a tentative D call TRBD2 (6 bases). CDR1 is GTSNPN, CDR2 SVGIG, per germline (reference sequence). The CDR3 spans 15 residues. The CDR3 bases are TGTGCCTTGGAGAATTGGGGCGGGAACCAAGAGACCCGGTACTTC. Amino acids: CALENWGGNQETRYF.

The chain employs TRBV6-2 or TRBV6-3 and TRBJ1-1, with unresolved D. Germline values: CDR1 MNHEY, CDR2 SVGEGT. The ends were cut back, 0 bases at V and 7 bases at J, with 15 bases in the middle. The CDR3 length is 15 residues. The CDR3 sequence is CASSYSAFPDDEAFF. The CDR3 nucleotides are TGTGCCAGCAGTTACTCGGCTTTTCCTGATGATGAAGCTTTCTTT.

About this clonotype: One base away lies a much larger clone, so this may be a sequencing read error. The chain joins TRBV29-1 to TRBJ1-1; D call uncertain. The CDR3 extends over 11 amino acids. CDR1 SQVTM and CDR2 ANQGSEA come from the germline V gene. V shed 6 bases and J shed 3 bases, with 8 bases lying between them. This CDR3 reads CSVPADTEAFF. Written as DNA, the CDR3 is TGCAGCGTCCCCGCCGACACTGAAGCTTTCTTT.

To note about this clonotype: This may be a read error: a much more frequent sequence differs by one nucleotide. Here the CDR3 omits its conserved ending phenylalanine or tryptophan, so a read error is the likely source. The CDR3 DNA reads as TGTGCCAGCAGTGATGGGCCCACTGAAGCTTTCTTA. It codes for CASSDGPTEAFL. This chain links TRBV6-1 with TRBJ1-1; D not resolved. Trimming removed 3 bases from V and 4 bases from J, with 6 bases in between. Germline CDR1 reads MNHNS; CDR2 reads SASEGT. This CDR3 spans 12 amino acids.

On this clonotype itself: Being one base from a much bigger clone, this may be a read error. The gene calls are TRBV12-3 or TRBV12-4 and TRBJ2-7; D may match TRBD1 or TRBD2 (5 bases each). There are 16 residues in the CDR3. V was clipped by 1 base and J by 0 bases, with 13 bases between them. The CDR3 nucleotides are TGTGCCAGCAGTTTAGAGGGCAGGGACGGCTCCTACGAGCAGTACTTC. Encoded protein: CASSLEGRDGSYEQYF.

This clonotype was found once. The chain employs TRBV11-2 and TRBJ2-5; 7 nucleotides agree with TRBD2. CDR3 length: 14 residues. CDR1 and CDR2 from the germline V gene are SGHAT and FQNNGV. After removal of 4 bases from V and 4 bases from J, the junction contained 6 bases not matched to a gene. The CDR3 region has the DNA TGTGCCAGCAGCTCCTGGACTAGTTTAGAGACCCAGTACTTC. Translation: CASSSWTSLETQYF.

Remarks on this clonotype: Germline is not matched at one junction end, which may reflect a read error. This chain uses TRBV6-2 or TRBV6-3 with TRBJ2-1; TRBD2 matches 9 bases. In germline, CDR1 is MNHEY, CDR2 SVGEGT. The CDR3 totals 13 residues. CDR3 in amino acids: CASRLAGLNEQSF. The DNA of the CDR3 is TGTGCCAGCAGGCTAGCGGGGCTCAATGAGCAGTCCTTC.

Note on this clonotype: This clone may be a read error of a much larger clone one base away. CDR3 nucleotides: TGTGCCAGCAGTTATTATCAGGGAAGCAGTGGTGAAAAACTGTTTTTT. Residues: CASSYYQGSSGEKLFF. This sequence joins TRBV6-2 or TRBV6-3 and TRBJ1-4; D may be TRBD1 (5 bases). This CDR3 spans 16 amino acids. Germline CDR1 is MNHEY and CDR2 is SVGEGT. V shed 3 bases and J shed 7 bases, with 18 bases lying between them.

About this clonotype itself: A much larger clone lies a single base off, so this may be a read error. The chain combines TRBV12-3 or TRBV12-4 with TRBJ2-4; tentatively, D is TRBD1 (5 bases). V shed 10 bases and J shed 8 bases, with 18 bases lying between them. There are 13 residues in the CDR3. The CDR3 DNA follows: TGTGCCACCCGTCCGGCAGGGTCGTACATTCAGTACTTC. Translating it yields CATRPAGSYIQYF.

The CDR3 DNA reads as TGTGCCAGCACTCGACGGGGCACAGACAATCAGCCCCAGCATTTT. It translates to CASTRRGTDNQPQHF. The genes are TRBV28 and TRBJ1-5; D is perhaps TRBD1 (5 bases). The V and J ends lost 7 bases and 3 bases respectively, with 16 bases between them. The CDR3 is 15 amino acids. Germline assignment: CDR1 MDHEN and CDR2 SYDVKM.

The chain carries TRBV7-3 and TRBJ2-7; D is unresolved. The CDR3 extends over 14 amino acids. Looked up from germline, CDR1 is SGHTA and CDR2 is FQGTGA. V was pared by 2 bases and J by 2 bases, with 10 bases between. CDR3 protein: CASSLGVGTYEQYF. In DNA form, the CDR3 reads TGTGCCAGCAGCTTAGGAGTCGGTACCTACGAGCAGTACTTC.

For this clonotype: The final CDR3 position lacks the conserved phenylalanine or tryptophan, pointing to a likely read error. The rearrangement links TRBV6-5 to TRBJ2-7; either TRBD1 or TRBD2 may fit D (5 bases each). In germline, CDR1 is MNHEY, CDR2 SVGAGI. CDR3 length equals 15 residues. Here the CDR3 reads CVSSYRDPSSYEQYS. DNA of the CDR3: TGTGTCAGCAGTTACCGGGACCCGAGTAGCTACGAGCAGTACTCA.

This clonotype was counted ten times or more. The rearrangement joins TRBV6-2 or TRBV6-3 to TRBJ2-1; the match to TRBD2 covers 11 bases. Trimming cost V 2 bases and J 4 bases; bases outside gene matches: 10. The germline CDR1 and CDR2 sequences are MNHEY and SVGEGT. The CDR3 loop spans 18 amino acids. CDR3 region: CASSYRSGRAFPYNEQFF. The CDR3 DNA sequence: TGTGCCAGCAGTTACCGTAGCGGGAGGGCATTCCCTTACAATGAGCAGTTCTTC.

This chain connects TRBV6-6 to TRBJ2-2; the match to TRBD2 covers 10 bases. J gave up 5 bases and V 6 bases, and 3 bases lay outside the gene matches. This CDR3 has 14 amino acids. Germline V lookup: CDR1 MNHNY, CDR2 SVGAGI (reference sequence). CDR3 protein: CASRLAGRTGELFF. CDR3 DNA: TGTGCCAGCAGACTAGCGGGACGGACCGGGGAGCTGTTTTTT.

The rearrangement links TRBV6-5 to TRBJ2-3; 13 positions agree with TRBD2. Germline V lookup: CDR1 MNHEY, CDR2 SVGAGI. This CDR3 region has 15 residues. Trimming removed 5 bases from V and 5 bases from J; junction bases left unmatched: 4. CDR3 bases: TGTGCCAGCAGTCCCGGGACTAGCGGGGAAGATACGCAGTATTTT. It specifies CASSPGTSGEDTQYF.

Ten or more counts support this clonotype. The V call is TRBV6-5, the J call TRBJ1-1; 7 nucleotides match TRBD1. Trimming at V came to 5 bases and at J to 6 bases, leaving 3 bases not matched to a gene. There are 12 residues in the CDR3. Germline lookup yields CDR1 MNHEY and CDR2 SVGAGI. The CDR3 loop is CASSTGAPEAFF. CDR3 bases: TGTGCCAGCAGTACAGGGGCCCCTGAAGCTTTCTTT.

V usage is TRBV6-4 and J usage is TRBJ2-3; D is ambiguous. Trimming stripped 5 bases from V and 7 bases from J, with 16 bases between. This CDR3 is 14 amino acids long. Germline V gene sequence: CDR1 MRHNA, CDR2 SNTAGT. CDR3 sequence: CASSPEPVGNTQYF. The CDR3 DNA sequence: TGTGCCAGCAGTCCCGAGCCTGTCGGAAATACGCAGTATTTT.

Turning to this clonotype: Possible read error: a much larger clone is one base away. The rearrangement uses TRBV4-3 and TRBJ2-6; TRBD1 matches 7 bases. In germline, CDR1 is LGHNA, CDR2 YSLEER. The CDR3 loop spans 19 amino acids. CDR3 sequence: CVSSQDHGTVYSGANVLTF. DNA for the CDR3: TGCGTCAGCAGCCAAGATCACGGGACAGTCTACTCTGGGGCCAACGTCCTGACTTTC.